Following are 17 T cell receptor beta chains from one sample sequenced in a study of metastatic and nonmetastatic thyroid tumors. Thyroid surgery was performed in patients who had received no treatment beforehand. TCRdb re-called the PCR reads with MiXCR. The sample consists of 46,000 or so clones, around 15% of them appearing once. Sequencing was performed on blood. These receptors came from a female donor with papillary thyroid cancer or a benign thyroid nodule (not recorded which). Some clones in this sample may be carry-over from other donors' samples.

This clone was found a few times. The CDR3 region has the DNA TGTGCCAGCAGCTCCGGGACAGGGGGTAAAGTCTATGGCTACACCTTC. Its translation: CASSSGTGGKVYGYTF. The chain links TRBV28 to TRBJ1-2, with TRBD1 matching over 11 bases. Germline V gene lookup returns CDR1 MDHEN and CDR2 SYDVKM. V was clipped by 6 bases and J by 4 bases; unmatched bases: 10. The CDR3 is 16 residues long.

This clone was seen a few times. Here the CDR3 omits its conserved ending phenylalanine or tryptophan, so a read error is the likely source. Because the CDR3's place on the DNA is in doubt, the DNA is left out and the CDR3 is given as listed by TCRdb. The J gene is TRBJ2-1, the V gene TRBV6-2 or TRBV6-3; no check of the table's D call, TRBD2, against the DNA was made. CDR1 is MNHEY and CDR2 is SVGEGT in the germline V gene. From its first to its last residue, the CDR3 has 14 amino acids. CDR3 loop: CASSYRRESGEHFS.

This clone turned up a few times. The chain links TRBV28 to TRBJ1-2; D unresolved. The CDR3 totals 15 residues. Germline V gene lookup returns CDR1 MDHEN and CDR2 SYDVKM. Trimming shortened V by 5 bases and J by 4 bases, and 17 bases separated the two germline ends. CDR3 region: CASSVLGRTAYGYTF. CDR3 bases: TGTGCCAGCAGTGTATTGGGGAGGACGGCCTATGGCTACACCTTC.

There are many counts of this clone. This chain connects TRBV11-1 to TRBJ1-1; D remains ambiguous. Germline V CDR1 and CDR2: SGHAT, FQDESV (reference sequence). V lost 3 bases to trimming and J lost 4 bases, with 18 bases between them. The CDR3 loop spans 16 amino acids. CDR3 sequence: CASSFGIFGKGTEAFF. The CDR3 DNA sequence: TGTGCCAGCAGCTTTGGGATCTTTGGTAAAGGCACTGAAGCTTTCTTT.

CDR3 nucleotides: TGTGCCAGCAGTTCCGGGGAGTTCTCTGGGGCCAACGTCCTGACTTTC. This codes for CASSSGEFSGANVLTF. The chain recombines TRBV27 with TRBJ2-6; weak D call: TRBD2 (5 bases). V was clipped by 4 bases and J by 0 bases, with 10 bases between them. From germline, CDR1 is MNHEY and CDR2 SMNVEV (reference sequence). The CDR3 runs 16 residues.

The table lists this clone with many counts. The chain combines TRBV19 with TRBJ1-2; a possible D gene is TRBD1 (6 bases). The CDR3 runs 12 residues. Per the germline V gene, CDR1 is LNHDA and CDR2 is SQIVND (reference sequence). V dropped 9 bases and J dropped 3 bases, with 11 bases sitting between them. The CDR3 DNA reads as TGTGCCAGCGGACAGCTAGACTATGGCTACACCTTC. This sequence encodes CASGQLDYGYTF.

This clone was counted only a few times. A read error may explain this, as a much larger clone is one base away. The CDR3 DNA reads as TGTGCCAGCAGCCACTATGGCAGGGGAAACACTGAAGCTTTCTTT. This codes for CASSHYGRGNTEAFF. The chain combines TRBV3-1 with TRBJ1-1, with D maybe TRBD1 (6 bases). The CDR3 sequence is 15 residues long. The germline V gene encodes CDR1 LGHDT and CDR2 YNNKEL (reference sequence). V lost 3 bases, J lost 2 bases, and 13 bases lay in between.

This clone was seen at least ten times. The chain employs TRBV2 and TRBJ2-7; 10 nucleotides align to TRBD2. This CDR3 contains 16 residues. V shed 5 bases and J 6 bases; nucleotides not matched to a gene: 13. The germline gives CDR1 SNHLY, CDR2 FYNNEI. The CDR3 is CASSSGRLAGRREQYF. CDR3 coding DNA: TGTGCCAGCAGTTCAGGGCGACTAGCGGGTCGCCGCGAGCAGTACTTC.

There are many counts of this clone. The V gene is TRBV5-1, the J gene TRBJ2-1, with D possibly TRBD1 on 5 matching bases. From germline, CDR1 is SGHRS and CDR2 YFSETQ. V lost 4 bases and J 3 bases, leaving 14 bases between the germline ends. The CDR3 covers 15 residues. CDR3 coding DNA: TGCGCCAGCAGCCCAGAAGCCGACAGCTACAATGAGCAGTTCTTC. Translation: CASSPEADSYNEQFF.

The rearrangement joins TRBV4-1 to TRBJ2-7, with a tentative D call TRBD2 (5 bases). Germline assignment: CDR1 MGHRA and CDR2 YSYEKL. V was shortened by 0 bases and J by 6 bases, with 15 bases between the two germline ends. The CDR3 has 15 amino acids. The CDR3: CASSQEGVVPSEQYF. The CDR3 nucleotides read TGCGCCAGCAGCCAAGAGGGAGTGGTACCGTCCGAGCAGTACTTC.

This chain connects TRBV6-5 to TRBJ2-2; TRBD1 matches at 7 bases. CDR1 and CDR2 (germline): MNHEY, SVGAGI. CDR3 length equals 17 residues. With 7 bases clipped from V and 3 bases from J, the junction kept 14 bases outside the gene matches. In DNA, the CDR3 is TGTGCCAGCAAAGCGATGGCAGGGGGATCCTACACCGGGGAGCTGTTTTTT. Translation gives CASKAMAGGSYTGELFF.

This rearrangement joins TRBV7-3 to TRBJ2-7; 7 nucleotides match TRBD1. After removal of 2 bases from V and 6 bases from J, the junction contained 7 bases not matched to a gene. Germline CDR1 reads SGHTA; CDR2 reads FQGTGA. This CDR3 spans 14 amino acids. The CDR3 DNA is TGTGCCAGCAGCTTAGACAGGGTGGATCCCGAGCAGTACTTC. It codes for CASSLDRVDPEQYF.

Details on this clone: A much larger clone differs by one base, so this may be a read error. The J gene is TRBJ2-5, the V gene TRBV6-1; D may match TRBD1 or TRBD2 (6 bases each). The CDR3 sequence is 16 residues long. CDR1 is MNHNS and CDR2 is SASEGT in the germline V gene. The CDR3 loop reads CVNSEKWGAGVETQYF. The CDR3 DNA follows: TGTGTCAACAGTGAGAAGTGGGGGGCCGGGGTAGAGACCCAGTACTTC.

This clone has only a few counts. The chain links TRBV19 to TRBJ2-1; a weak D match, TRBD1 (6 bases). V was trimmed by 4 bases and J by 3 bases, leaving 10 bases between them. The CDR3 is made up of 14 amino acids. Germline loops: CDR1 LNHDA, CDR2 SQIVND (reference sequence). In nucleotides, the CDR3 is TGTGCCAGTAGTAGAGGACAGTACTACAATGAGCAGTTCTTC. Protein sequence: CASSRGQYYNEQFF. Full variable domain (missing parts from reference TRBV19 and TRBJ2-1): DGGITQSPKYLFRKEGQNVTLSCEQNLNHDAMYWYRQDPGQGLRLIYYSQIVNDFQKGDIAEGYSVSREKKESFPLTVTSAQKNPTAFYLCASSRGQYYNEQFFGPGTRLTVL.

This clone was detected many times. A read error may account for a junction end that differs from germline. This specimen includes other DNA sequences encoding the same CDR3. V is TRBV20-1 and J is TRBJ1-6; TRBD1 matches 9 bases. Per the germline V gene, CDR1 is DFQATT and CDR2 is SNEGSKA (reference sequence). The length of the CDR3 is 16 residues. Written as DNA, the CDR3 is TGTAGTGCTCGACAGGGGGGCAGCTCCTATAATTCACCCCTCCACTTT. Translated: CSARQGGSSYNSPLHF.

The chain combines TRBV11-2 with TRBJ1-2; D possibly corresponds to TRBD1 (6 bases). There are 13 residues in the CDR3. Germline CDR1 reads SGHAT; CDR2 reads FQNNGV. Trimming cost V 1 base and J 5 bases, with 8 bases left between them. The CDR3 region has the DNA TGTGCCAGCAGCTTAGGGACAGCGTATGGCTACACCTTC. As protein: CASSLGTAYGYTF.

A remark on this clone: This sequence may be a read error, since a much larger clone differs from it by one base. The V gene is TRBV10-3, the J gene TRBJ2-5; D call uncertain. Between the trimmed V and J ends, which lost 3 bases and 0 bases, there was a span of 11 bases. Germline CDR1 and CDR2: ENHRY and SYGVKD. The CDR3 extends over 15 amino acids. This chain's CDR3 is CAISESLTYQETQYF. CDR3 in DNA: TGTGCCATCAGTGAAAGTCTGACGTACCAAGAGACCCAGTACTTC.